One sample yielded the 17 T cell receptor beta chains listed below, sequenced in a study of cytomegalovirus exposure and HLA in healthy donors. In the PCR, 60 Vbeta and 13 Jbeta primers were used. Here immunoSEQ multiplex PCR was the method, and the copy in TCRdb shows in-frame clones only, minus some. There are roughly 75,000 clones in the sample, with less than 6% held by the top ten. Sequencing input: PBMCs. Receptors originate from a man aged 35 to 55 in good health and CMV-seronegative.

This chain connects TRBV4-3 to TRBJ2-3, with a possible D match to TRBD1 (5 bases). The V gene lost 1 base and the J gene lost 0 bases, with 14 bases spanning the gap. The CDR3 covers 17 residues. Germline lookup yields CDR1 LGHNA and CDR2 YSLEER. The CDR3: CASSQVSSAGSTDTQYF. The CDR3 DNA is TGCGCCAGCAGCCAAGTGAGTTCGGCAGGGAGCACAGATACGCAGTATTTT.

The V call is TRBV2, the J call TRBJ1-5; D unresolved. Germline V lookup: CDR1 SNHLY, CDR2 FYNNEI. CDR3 length equals 14 residues. The V end lost 5 bases, the J end lost 4 bases, and 12 bases lay between the germline ends. In nucleotides, the CDR3 is TGTGCCAGCAGTAATGTGGCGGAGAATCAGCCCCAGCATTTT. This translates into CASSNVAENQPQHF.

The rearrangement uses TRBV4-3 and TRBJ2-3, with 7 bases fitting TRBD2. V lost 0 bases and J lost 7; bases outside the gene matches: 7. Germline CDR1 LGHNA, CDR2 YSLEER. This CDR3 has 15 residues. DNA for the CDR3: TGCGCCAGCAGCCAAGAGCGGGAGTTGGACAATACGCAGTATTTT. Its translation is CASSQERELDNTQYF.

The rearrangement joins TRBV29-1 to TRBJ2-7, with a weak D call TRBD2 (6 bases). CDR3 length equals 11 residues. V shed 7 bases and J shed 7 bases, with 14 bases lying between them. In germline, CDR1 is SQVTM, CDR2 ANQGSEA. The CDR3 loop reads CSAGGFWEQYF. CDR3 DNA: TGCAGCGCCGGAGGGTTCTGGGAGCAGTACTTC.

This chain joins TRBV4-2 and TRBJ2-5; 14 bases line up with TRBD2. From germline, CDR1 is LGHNA and CDR2 YNFKEQ. This CDR3 comprises 16 residues. Trimming cost V 4 bases and J 5 bases; bases outside gene matches: 6. For the CDR3, the DNA is TGTGCCAGCAGCCGAAGACTAGCGGGGGGGCGGGAGACCCAGTACTTC. Amino acid sequence: CASSRRLAGGRETQYF.

The chain joins TRBV5-6 to TRBJ2-7; 10 positions match TRBD2. Germline assignment: CDR1 SGHDT and CDR2 YYEEEE. The CDR3 extends over 16 amino acids. J gave up 2 bases and V 4 bases, and 9 bases lay outside the gene matches. CDR3 residues: CASSRTLAGAPYEQYF. CDR3 DNA sequence: TGTGCCAGCAGCCGGACCCTAGCGGGAGCCCCCTACGAGCAGTACTTC.

The genes are TRBV28 and TRBJ1-1; 7 bases agree with TRBD1. Germline-derived CDR1 and CDR2 are MDHEN and SYDVKM. Trimming took 6 bases from V and 4 from J; bases not matched to a gene: 11. The CDR3 is 15 amino acids. This CDR3 reads CASSPYGQGVTEAFF. The CDR3 DNA sequence: TGTGCCAGCAGCCCTTATGGGCAGGGGGTCACTGAAGCTTTCTTT.

V is TRBV2 and J is TRBJ2-3; 7 nucleotides match TRBD2. The germline CDR1 and CDR2 sequences are SNHLY and FYNNEI. CDR3 size: 14 residues. Losses at the gene ends were 5 bases for V and 2 bases for J; bases not matched to a gene: 4. The CDR3 nucleotides read TGTGCCAGCAGTACCAGCGGGGCCACAGATACGCAGTATTTT. Protein: CASSTSGATDTQYF.

The chain couples TRBV7-2 to TRBJ1-5; no definite D call. The CDR3 runs 13 residues. Germline V CDR1 and CDR2: SGHTA, FQGNSA. Trimming took 5 bases from V and 7 from J, leaving 12 bases between them. The CDR3 nucleotides are TGTGCCAGCAGCGGAGGGCCCCAGCAGCCCCAGCATTTT. It is translated as CASSGGPQQPQHF.

This chain uses TRBV5-1 with TRBJ2-3; 9 nucleotides match TRBD2. Germline CDR1 SGHRS, CDR2 YFSETQ. The J segment lost 4 bases and the V segment lost 4 bases, leaving 10 bases of the junction unmatched. CDR3 length equals 16 residues. The CDR3 DNA follows: TGCGCCAGCAGCCCGGAGATGGGCGGGGGGGCAGATACGCAGTATTTT. As protein: CASSPEMGGGADTQYF.

The chain combines TRBV19 with TRBJ2-7; no clear D gene. Deletions cut 3 bases from V and 1 base from J, with 7 bases between. The CDR3 sequence is 13 residues long. Germline assignment: CDR1 LNHDA and CDR2 SQIVND (reference sequence). CDR3 protein: CASSITASYEQYF. CDR3 DNA: TGTGCCAGTAGTATTACAGCATCCTACGAGCAGTACTTC.

CDR3 DNA: TGTGCCTGGAGTGTACTCCGGACAGGGGGTTATGGCTACACCTTC. It is translated as CAWSVLRTGGYGYTF. The chain recombines TRBV30 with TRBJ1-2; TRBD1 matches at 10 bases. Germline V gene lookup returns CDR1 GTSNPN and CDR2 SVGIG (reference sequence). The CDR3 length is 15 residues. The V segment lost 0 bases and the J segment 5 bases; nucleotides outside the gene matches: 6. Full variable domain (outside the CDR3, taken from reference TRBV30 and TRBJ1-2): SQTIHQWPATLVQPVGSPLSLECTVEGTSNPNLYWYRQAAGRGLQLLFYSVGIGQISSEVPQNLSASRPQDRQFILSSKKLLLSDSGFYLCAWSVLRTGGYGYTFGSGTRLTVV.

This chain joins TRBV18 and TRBJ1-1; the match to TRBD1 covers 7 bases. This CDR3 spans 14 amino acids. Germline V gene sequence: CDR1 KGHSH, CDR2 LQKENI. The V gene end was trimmed by 4 bases and the J gene end by 4 bases; junction bases not matched to a gene: 6. For the CDR3, the DNA is TGTGCCAGCTCACAATCAACAGGGGCCACTGAAGCTTTCTTT. The encoded protein is CASSQSTGATEAFF.

The J gene is TRBJ1-1, the V gene TRBV7-2, with TRBD1 as a possible D gene (5 bases). V lost 5 bases, J lost 1 base, and 8 bases lay in between. Per the germline V gene, CDR1 is SGHTA and CDR2 is FQGNSA. This CDR3 contains 13 residues. The CDR3 DNA follows: TGTGCCAGCAGCAACCAGGGGAACACTGAAGCTTTCTTT. It translates to CASSNQGNTEAFF.

The chain has TRBV7-2 and TRBJ2-7, with D tentatively TRBD2 (6 bases). CDR1 is SGHTA, CDR2 FQGNSA, per germline. The germline V and J ends were trimmed by 0 bases and 0 bases, with 6 bases remaining between them. This CDR3 is 14 amino acids long. DNA of the CDR3: TGTGCCAGCAGCTTAGCGGGGGGCTCCTACGAGCAGTACTTC. It specifies CASSLAGGSYEQYF.

The gene calls are TRBV4-2 and TRBJ1-6; a weak D match, TRBD1 (5 bases). Trimming left V 4 bases short and J 8 bases short, with 12 bases between. This CDR3 region has 14 residues. CDR1 is LGHNA and CDR2 is YNFKEQ in the germline V gene. The CDR3 DNA reads TGTGCCAGCAGCCTATTACAAGGGGATTCACCCCTCCACTTT. Amino acids: CASSLLQGDSPLHF.

This chain uses TRBV7-8 with TRBJ2-7; 9 bases map to TRBD2. The CDR3 consists of 15 residues. The ends lost 0 bases at V and 1 base at J; junction bases unmatched: 1. Germline V gives CDR1 SGHVS, CDR2 FQNEAQ. In nucleotides, the CDR3 is TGTGCCAGCAGCTTAGCTGCGGGGGGGTCCTACGAGCAGTACTTC. This gives the protein CASSLAAGGSYEQYF.